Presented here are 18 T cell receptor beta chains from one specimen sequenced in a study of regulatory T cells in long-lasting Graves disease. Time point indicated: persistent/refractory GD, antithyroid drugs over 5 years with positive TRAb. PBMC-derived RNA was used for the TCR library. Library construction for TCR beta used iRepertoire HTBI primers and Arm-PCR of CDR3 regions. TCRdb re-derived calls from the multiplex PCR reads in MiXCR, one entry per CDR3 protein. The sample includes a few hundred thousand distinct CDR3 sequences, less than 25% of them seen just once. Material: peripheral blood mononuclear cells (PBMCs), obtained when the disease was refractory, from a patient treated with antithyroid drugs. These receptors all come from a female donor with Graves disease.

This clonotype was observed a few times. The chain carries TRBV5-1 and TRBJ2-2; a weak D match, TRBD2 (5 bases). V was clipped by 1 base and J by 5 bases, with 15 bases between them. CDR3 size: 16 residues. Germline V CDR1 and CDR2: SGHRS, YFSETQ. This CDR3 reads CASSLLETGNTGELFF. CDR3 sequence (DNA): TGCGCCAGCAGCTTGTTGGAGACGGGAAATACCGGGGAGCTGTTTTTT.

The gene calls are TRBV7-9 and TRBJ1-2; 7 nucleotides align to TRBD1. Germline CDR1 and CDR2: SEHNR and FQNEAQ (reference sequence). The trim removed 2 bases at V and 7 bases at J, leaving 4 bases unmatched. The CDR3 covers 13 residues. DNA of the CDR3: TGTGCCAGCAGCTTAAGCGGGGACAGTGGCTACACCTTC. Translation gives CASSLSGDSGYTF.

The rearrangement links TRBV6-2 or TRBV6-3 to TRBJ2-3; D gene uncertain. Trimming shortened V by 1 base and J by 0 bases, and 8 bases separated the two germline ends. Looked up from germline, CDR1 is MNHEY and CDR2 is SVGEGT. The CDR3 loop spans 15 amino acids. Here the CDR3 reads CASSYLVASTDTQYF. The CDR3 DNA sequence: TGTGCCAGCAGTTACTTAGTGGCTAGCACAGATACGCAGTATTTT.

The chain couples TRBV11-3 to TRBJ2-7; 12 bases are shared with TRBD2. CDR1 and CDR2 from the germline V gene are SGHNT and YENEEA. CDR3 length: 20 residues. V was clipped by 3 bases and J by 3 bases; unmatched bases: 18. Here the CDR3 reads CASSFRRGRLAGALFYEQYF. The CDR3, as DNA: TGTGCCAGCAGCTTTCGGCGGGGGCGACTAGCGGGAGCCCTATTCTACGAGCAGTACTTC.

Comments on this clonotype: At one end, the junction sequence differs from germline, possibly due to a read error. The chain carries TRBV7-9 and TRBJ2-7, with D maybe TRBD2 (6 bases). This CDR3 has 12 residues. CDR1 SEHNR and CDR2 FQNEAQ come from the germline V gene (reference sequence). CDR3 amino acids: CASSLREYEQYF. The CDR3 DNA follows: TGTGCCAGCAGCCTACGGGAGTACGAACAGTACTTC.

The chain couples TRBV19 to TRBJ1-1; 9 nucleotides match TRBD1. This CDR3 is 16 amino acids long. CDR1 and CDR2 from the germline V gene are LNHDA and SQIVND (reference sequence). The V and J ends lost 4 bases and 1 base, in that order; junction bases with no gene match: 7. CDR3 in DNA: TGTGCCAGTAGTACCCGGACAGGGGCGGCGAACACTGAAGCTTTCTTT. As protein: CASSTRTGAANTEAFF.

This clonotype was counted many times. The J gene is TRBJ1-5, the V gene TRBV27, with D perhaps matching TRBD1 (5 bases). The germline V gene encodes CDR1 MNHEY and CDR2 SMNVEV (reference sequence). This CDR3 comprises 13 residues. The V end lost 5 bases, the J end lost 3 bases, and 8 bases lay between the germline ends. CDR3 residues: CASSIRVNQPQHF. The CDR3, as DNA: TGTGCCAGCAGTATCAGGGTCAATCAGCCCCAGCATTTT.

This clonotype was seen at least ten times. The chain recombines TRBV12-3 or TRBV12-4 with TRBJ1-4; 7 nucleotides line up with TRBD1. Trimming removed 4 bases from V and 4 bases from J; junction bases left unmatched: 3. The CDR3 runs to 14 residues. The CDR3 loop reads CASSSDRDNEKLFF. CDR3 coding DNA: TGTGCCAGCAGTTCAGACAGGGATAATGAAAAACTGTTTTTT.

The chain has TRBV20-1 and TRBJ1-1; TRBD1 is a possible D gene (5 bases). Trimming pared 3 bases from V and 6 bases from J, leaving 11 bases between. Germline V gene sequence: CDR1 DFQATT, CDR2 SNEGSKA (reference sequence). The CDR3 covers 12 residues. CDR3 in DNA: TGCAGTGCTAGTCAGGGAAGGGCTGAAGCTTTCTTT. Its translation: CSASQGRAEAFF.

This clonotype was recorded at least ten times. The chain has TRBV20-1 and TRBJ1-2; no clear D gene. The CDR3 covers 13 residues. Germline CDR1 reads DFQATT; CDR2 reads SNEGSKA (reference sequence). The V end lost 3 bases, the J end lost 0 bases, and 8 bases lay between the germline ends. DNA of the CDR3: TGCAGTGCTAGTGGTCTTGCTAACTATGGCTACACCTTC. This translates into CSASGLANYGYTF.

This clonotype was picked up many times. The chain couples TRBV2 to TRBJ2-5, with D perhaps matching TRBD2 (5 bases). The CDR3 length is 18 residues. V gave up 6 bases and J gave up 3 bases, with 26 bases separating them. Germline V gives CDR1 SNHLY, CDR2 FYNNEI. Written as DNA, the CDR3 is TGTGCCAGCAGCCTAACACTGACGGGGTTTGGAACCAAAGAGACCCAGTACTTC. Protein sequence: CASSLTLTGFGTKETQYF.

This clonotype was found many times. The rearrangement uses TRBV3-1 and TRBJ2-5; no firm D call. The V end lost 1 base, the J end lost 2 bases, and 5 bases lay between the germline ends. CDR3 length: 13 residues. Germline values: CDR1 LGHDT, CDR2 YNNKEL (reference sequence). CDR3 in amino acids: CASSQGAQETQYF. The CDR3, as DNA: TGTGCCAGCAGCCAAGGGGCACAAGAGACCCAGTACTTC.

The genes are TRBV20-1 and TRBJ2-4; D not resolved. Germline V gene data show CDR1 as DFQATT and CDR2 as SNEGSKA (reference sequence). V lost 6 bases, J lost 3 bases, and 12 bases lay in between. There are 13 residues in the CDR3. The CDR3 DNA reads TGCAGTGCCGAGAGGCCTGACAAAAACATTCAGTACTTC. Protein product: CSAERPDKNIQYF.

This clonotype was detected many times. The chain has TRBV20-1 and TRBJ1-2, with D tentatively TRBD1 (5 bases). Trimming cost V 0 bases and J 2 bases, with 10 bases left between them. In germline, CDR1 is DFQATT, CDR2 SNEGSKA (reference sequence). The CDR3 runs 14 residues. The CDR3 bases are TGCAGTGCTAGAGATCCACGACAGAACTATGGCTACACCTTC. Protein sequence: CSARDPRQNYGYTF.

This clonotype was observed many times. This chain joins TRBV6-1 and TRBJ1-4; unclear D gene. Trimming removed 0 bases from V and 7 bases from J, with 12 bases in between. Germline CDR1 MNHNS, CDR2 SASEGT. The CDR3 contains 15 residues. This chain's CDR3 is CASSEAGHGVEKLFF. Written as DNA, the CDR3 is TGTGCCAGCAGTGAAGCTGGGCACGGCGTTGAAAAACTGTTTTTT.

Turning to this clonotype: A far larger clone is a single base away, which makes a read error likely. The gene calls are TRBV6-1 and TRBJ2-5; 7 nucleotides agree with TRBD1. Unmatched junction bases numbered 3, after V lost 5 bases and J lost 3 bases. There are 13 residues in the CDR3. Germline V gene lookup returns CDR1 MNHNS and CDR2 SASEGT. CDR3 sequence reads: CASSIGTEETQYF. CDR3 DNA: TGTGCCAGCAGTATCGGGACAGAAGAGACCCAGTACTTC.

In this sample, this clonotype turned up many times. The CDR3 here is CASSLTSGLAGGEQYF. CDR3 in DNA: TGTGCCAGCAGTTTGACATCTGGCCTAGCGGGAGGTGAGCAGTACTTC. The chain links TRBV28 to TRBJ2-7; TRBD2 agrees at 11 bases. This CDR3 is built from 16 residues. J lost 7 bases, V lost 3 bases, and 11 bases had no gene match. CDR1 and CDR2 from the germline V gene are MDHEN and SYDVKM. The full variable domain, with the rest looked up from reference TRBV28 and TRBJ2-7, is DVKVTQSSRYLVKRTGEKVFLECVQDMDHENMFWYRQDPGLGLRLIYFSYDVKMKEKGDIPEGYSVSREKKERFSLILESASTNQTSMYLCASSLTSGLAGGEQYFGPGTRLTVT.

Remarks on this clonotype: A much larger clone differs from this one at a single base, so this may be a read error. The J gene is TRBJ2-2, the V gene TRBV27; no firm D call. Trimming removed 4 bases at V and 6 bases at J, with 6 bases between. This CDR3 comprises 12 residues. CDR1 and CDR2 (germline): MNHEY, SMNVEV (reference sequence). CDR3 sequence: CASSSLAGELFF. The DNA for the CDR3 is TGTGCCAGCAGTTCCCTAGCCGGGGAGCTGTTTTTT.